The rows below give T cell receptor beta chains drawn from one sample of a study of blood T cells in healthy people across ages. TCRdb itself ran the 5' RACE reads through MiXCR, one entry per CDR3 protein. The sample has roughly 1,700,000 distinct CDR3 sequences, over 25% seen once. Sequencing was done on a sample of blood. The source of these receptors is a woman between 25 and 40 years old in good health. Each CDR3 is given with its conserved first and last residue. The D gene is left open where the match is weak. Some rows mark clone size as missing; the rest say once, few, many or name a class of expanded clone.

CDR3nt: TGTGCCAGCAGCCTCTCTGGACAGGACTATGGCTACACCTTC; CDR3aa: CASSLSGQDYGYTF; v_gene: TRBV7-2; d_gene: TRBD1; j_gene: TRBJ1-2; abundance: few
CDR3nt: TGTGCCATCACTCCAAGAGGGGGCGAATATAACTATGGCTACACCTTC; CDR3aa: CAITPRGGEYNYGYTF; v_gene: TRBV10-3; d_gene: TRBD1; j_gene: TRBJ1-2; abundance: many
CDR3nt: TGTGCCAGCTCACCTACGACACAGTCCTACGAGCATTACTTC; CDR3aa: CASSPTTQSYEHYF; v_gene: TRBV18; d_gene: .; j_gene: TRBJ2-7; abundance: .
CDR3nt: TGTGCCAGCAGTTCTTACCCCCATGAGCAGTTCTTC; CDR3aa: CASSSYPHEQFF; v_gene: TRBV6-5; d_gene: .; j_gene: TRBJ2-1; abundance: .
CDR3nt: TGTGCCAGCAGGAAACAGGGGGAGAGCGGTGAAGCTTTCTTT; CDR3aa: CASRKQGESGEAFF; v_gene: TRBV27; d_gene: TRBD1; j_gene: TRBJ1-1; abundance: .
CDR3nt: TGTGCCAGCAGCCCCACCCTCGGGAACACTGAAGCTTTCTTT; CDR3aa: CASSPTLGNTEAFF; v_gene: TRBV9; d_gene: .; j_gene: TRBJ1-1; abundance: .
CDR3nt: TGCAGCGTTGGAGTCAGGGGGTCCCTAGAAGATACGCAGTATTTT; CDR3aa: CSVGVRGSLEDTQYF; v_gene: TRBV29-1; d_gene: TRBD1; j_gene: TRBJ2-3; abundance: few
CDR3nt: TGCGCCAGCAGCCAGCAGACAGGGGTGAAAAACATTCAGTACTTC; CDR3aa: CASSQQTGVKNIQYF; v_gene: TRBV4-3; d_gene: TRBD1; j_gene: TRBJ2-4; abundance: many
CDR3nt: TGCAGTGCTTTACAGGGAAGCAGCAATCAGCCCCAGCATTTT; CDR3aa: CSALQGSSNQPQHF; v_gene: TRBV20-1; d_gene: .; j_gene: TRBJ1-5; abundance: .
CDR3nt: TGTGCCAGCACCCGAAACAGGGACAATGAGCAGTTCTTC; CDR3aa: CASTRNRDNEQFF; v_gene: TRBV27; d_gene: .; j_gene: TRBJ2-1; abundance: few
CDR3nt: TGTGCCAGCAGTGACTCGATCTACCGGGACCCAACCCTCTACAATGAGCGGTTCTTC; CDR3aa: CASSDSIYRDPTLYNERFF; v_gene: TRBV6-4; d_gene: .; j_gene: TRBJ2-1; abundance: once
CDR3nt: TGTGCCAGCAGTTTGCCCCCAAGGCGGGAGACCCAGTACTTC; CDR3aa: CASSLPPRRETQYF; v_gene: TRBV12-3/TRBV12-4; d_gene: .; j_gene: TRBJ2-5; abundance: few
CDR3nt: TGTGCCAGCAGCTTAACCTCCGGGACACATGGCTACACCTTC; CDR3aa: CASSLTSGTHGYTF; v_gene: TRBV11-2; d_gene: .; j_gene: TRBJ1-2; abundance: .
CDR3nt: TGTGCCAGCAGCCAAGTGCTAGCGGGGGACCAAGAGACCCAGTACTTC; CDR3aa: CASSQVLAGDQETQYF; v_gene: TRBV3-1; d_gene: TRBD2; j_gene: TRBJ2-5; abundance: .
CDR3nt: TGTGCCAGCAGCAACAGGGGGCACGGGAACACTGAAGCTTTCTTT; CDR3aa: CASSNRGHGNTEAFF; v_gene: TRBV5-5; d_gene: TRBD1; j_gene: TRBJ1-1; abundance: few
CDR3nt: TGCAGCGTTGTCAGGGGTACGGACGAGCAGTACTTC; CDR3aa: CSVVRGTDEQYF; v_gene: TRBV29-1; d_gene: .; j_gene: TRBJ2-7; abundance: many
CDR3nt: TGTGCCAGCAGCCCCCTCGGGGTTACTACCGGGACGGATACGCAGTATTTT; CDR3aa: CASSPLGVTTGTDTQYF; v_gene: TRBV14; d_gene: .; j_gene: TRBJ2-3; abundance: .
CDR3nt: TGTGCCAGCAGTTGGGGAGAATTAGATACGCAGTATTTT; CDR3aa: CASSWGELDTQYF; v_gene: TRBV7-8; d_gene: .; j_gene: TRBJ2-3; abundance: .
CDR3nt: TGTGCCAGCAGCTTCTCAGGGGGCAAGGTTCAGCCCCAGCATTTT; CDR3aa: CASSFSGGKVQPQHF; v_gene: TRBV28; d_gene: TRBD1; j_gene: TRBJ1-5; abundance: .
CDR3nt: TGTGCCAGCAGTTTTCGTTCTACGAGGGACCAGCCCCAGCATTTT; CDR3aa: CASSFRSTRDQPQHF; v_gene: TRBV12-3/TRBV12-4; d_gene: .; j_gene: TRBJ1-5; abundance: few
CDR3nt: TGTGCCAGCAGCCAAGAAAGGGGACCCACGGACGAGCAGTACTTC; CDR3aa: CASSQERGPTDEQYF; v_gene: TRBV3-1; d_gene: .; j_gene: TRBJ2-7; abundance: .
CDR3nt: TGTGCCAGCAGTTTACATGGGGTTAATGAAAAACTGTTTTTT; CDR3aa: CASSLHGVNEKLFF; v_gene: TRBV27; d_gene: .; j_gene: TRBJ1-4; abundance: .
CDR3nt: TGCAGTGCTAGCCGACAGGCTCACTCCTACGAGCAGTACTTC; CDR3aa: CSASRQAHSYEQYF; v_gene: TRBV20-1; d_gene: .; j_gene: TRBJ2-7; abundance: few
CDR3nt: TGTGCCAGCAGCCCCCCCCTCGTTATCCCCAGCACAGATACGCAGTATTTT; CDR3aa: CASSPPLVIPSTDTQYF; v_gene: TRBV7-9; d_gene: .; j_gene: TRBJ2-3; abundance: .
CDR3nt: TGTGCCAGCAGCGTAGGGTCTAGCGGGGGGGTAACAACCACAGATACGCAGTATTTT; CDR3aa: CASSVGSSGGVTTTDTQYF; v_gene: TRBV9; d_gene: TRBD2; j_gene: TRBJ2-3; abundance: few
CDR3nt: TGCAGTGCTAGAGTGCCGAACAGGGAAGCCTACGAGCAGTACTTC; CDR3aa: CSARVPNREAYEQYF; v_gene: TRBV20-1; d_gene: .; j_gene: TRBJ2-7; abundance: .
CDR3nt: TGCAGTGCCGACTCATTTGGCACAGATACGCAGTATTTT; CDR3aa: CSADSFGTDTQYF; v_gene: TRBV20-1; d_gene: .; j_gene: TRBJ2-3; abundance: few
CDR3nt: TGCAGCGTTTTTGAGGGGACCTATGGCTACACCTTC; CDR3aa: CSVFEGTYGYTF; v_gene: TRBV29-1; d_gene: .; j_gene: TRBJ1-2; abundance: many
CDR3nt: TGTGCCAGCAGCCAAGGACTAGTCTCTGGGGCCGAGCAGTACTTC; CDR3aa: CASSQGLVSGAEQYF; v_gene: TRBV3-1; d_gene: .; j_gene: TRBJ2-7; abundance: .
CDR3nt: TGCGCCAGCAGCTTTGGGAGTGGGGCGAACGAGCAGTACTTC; CDR3aa: CASSFGSGANEQYF; v_gene: TRBV5-1; d_gene: .; j_gene: TRBJ2-7; abundance: .
CDR3nt: TGTGCCAGCAGTAACCTTTTGGGACAGGGGGCTTACGAGCAGTACTTC; CDR3aa: CASSNLLGQGAYEQYF; v_gene: TRBV28; d_gene: TRBD1; j_gene: TRBJ2-7; abundance: few
CDR3nt: TGTGCCAGCAGCTTAGGGTTGAGTGCTAACTATGGCTACACCTTC; CDR3aa: CASSLGLSANYGYTF; v_gene: TRBV7-9; d_gene: .; j_gene: TRBJ1-2; abundance: .
CDR3nt: TGTGCCAGTAGTATGGGAGAAAGTGGCTACACCTTC; CDR3aa: CASSMGESGYTF; v_gene: TRBV19; d_gene: .; j_gene: TRBJ1-2; abundance: .
CDR3nt: TGTGCCAACAGCTCCGGGACAGGTTCCTACGAGCAGTACTTC; CDR3aa: CANSSGTGSYEQYF; v_gene: TRBV7-2; d_gene: TRBD1; j_gene: TRBJ2-7; abundance: .
CDR3nt: TGTGCCAGCAGTGGGTTAGGACTAGTGAGGCTTGATGAGCAGTTCTTC; CDR3aa: CASSGLGLVRLDEQFF; v_gene: TRBV2; d_gene: TRBD2; j_gene: TRBJ2-1; abundance: few
CDR3nt: TGCGCCAGCAGCCAAGATCTTGGGACCGCGAACACTGAAGCTTTCTTT; CDR3aa: CASSQDLGTANTEAFF; v_gene: TRBV4-3; d_gene: .; j_gene: TRBJ1-1; abundance: .
CDR3nt: TGTGCCAGCAGTTTGAGCGTCTATGGCTACACCTTC; CDR3aa: CASSLSVYGYTF; v_gene: TRBV28; d_gene: .; j_gene: TRBJ1-2; abundance: many